This entry describes one T cell receptor (beta chain). What it binds is not known. The CDR3 sequence is 14 residues long. J was trimmed by 8 bases and V by 1 base; bases with no gene match: 4. Germline CDR1 is SEHNR and CDR2 is FQNEAQ (reference sequence). The data derive from a study of T-cell reconstitution after alpha-beta-depleted transplantation in children. Broader study findings: Some patients' high day-60 TCRbeta diversity was attributed to recipient cells surviving conditioning. When one year had passed after transplant, most T-cell counts and diversity came from newly produced T cells.

This sample's TCRbeta library carried unique molecular identifier barcodes. TCRdb used MiXCR to reprocess the PCR reads, holding one entry per CDR3 protein. The profile shows approximately 190,000 distinct CDR3 sequences, around 8.4% of them singletons. The sequencing used PBMCs, mostly from graft donor cells, collected 360 days after TCRalphabeta/CD19-depleted stem cell transplant. V and J are TRBV7-9 and TRBJ1-4, with 7 nucleotides matching TRBD1. This receptor was taken from a male patient aged 2 to 9 who had a stem cell transplant for acute myeloid leukemia, so the T cells may come from the graft donor. CDR3 bases: TGTGCCAGCAGCTTAGGGGGACAGTGGGAAAAACTGTTTTTT. It is translated as CASSLGGQWEKLFF.